This is a list of T cell receptor beta chains from one sample in a study of siplizumab effects on memory and regulatory T cells. Sequencing was performed with immunoSEQ multiplex PCR; in TCRdb, only in-frame clones are kept and a portion is missing. The sample holds around 100,000 clones, approximately 91% seen once. Sequencing was carried out using non-Treg CD4+ T cells sorted from blood. Receptor source: a human donor in good health. CDR3s include the opening cysteine and the closing phenylalanine or tryptophan. The D gene is left open where the match is weak. For some rows the clone size is stated as once, few or many, or as a class when expanded; others skip it.

D	J	V	size	length	DNA	CDR3
-	TRBJ1-2	TRBV30	-	14	TGTGCCTGGAGTCCAGGACCCAGAAGATGGGGCTACACCTTC	CAWSPGPRRWGYTF
-	TRBJ2-3	TRBV5-1	-	15	TGCGCCAGCAGCTTGGTGGTAGCCCCTTCTGATACGCAGTATTTT	CASSLVVAPSDTQYF
-	TRBJ2-7	TRBV4-1	-	14	TGCGCCAGCAGCCAGCCGACTCTTTCCTACGAGCAGTACTTC	CASSQPTLSYEQYF
-	TRBJ2-7	TRBV27	-	14	TGTGCCAGCAGCCTCTCGGGACGGTTATACGAGCAGTACTTC	CASSLSGRLYEQYF
-	TRBJ1-2	TRBV28	-	13	TGTGCCACCAGACAGCTTTTAAACTATGGCTACACCTTC	CATRQLLNYGYTF
-	TRBJ1-5	TRBV19	-	15	TGTGCCAGTAGTATTGAGGGGGTAAGTCGTCAGCCCCAGCATTTT	CASSIEGVSRQPQHF
-	TRBJ2-7	TRBV7-2	-	14	TGTGCCAGCAGCTTAGCGCTACTAAAGTACGAGCAGTACTTC	CASSLALLKYEQYF
-	TRBJ2-7	TRBV4-3	-	16	TGCGCCAGCAGCCAAGACCCAGGGATCGGCTCCTACGAGCAGTACTTC	CASSQDPGIGSYEQYF
-	TRBJ1-1	TRBV15	-	13	TGTGCCACCAGCAGATACAGGGCCACTGAAGCTTTCTTT	CATSRYRATEAFF
-	TRBJ1-2	TRBV30	-	14	TGTGCCTGGGATACAGGGCGAAGGGATTATGGCTACACCTTC	CAWDTGRRDYGYTF
TRBD2	TRBJ2-5	TRBV28	-	16	TGTGCCAGCAGTTTCCCAGCGGTCGGGGGGCAAGAGACCCAGTACTTC	CASSFPAVGGQETQYF
TRBD2	TRBJ2-1	TRBV18	-	16	TGTGCCAGCTCACGTCCTCTTAGCGGGAGGTACAATGAGCAGTTCTTC	CASSRPLSGRYNEQFF
-	TRBJ2-1	TRBV15	-	12	TGTGCCACCAGCATTGGAGGGAATGAGCAGTTCTTC	CATSIGGNEQFF
-	TRBJ1-5	TRBV7-9	-	14	TGTGCCAGCAGCTTATCTGATAGCAATCAGCCCCAGCATTTT	CASSLSDSNQPQHF
-	TRBJ1-4	TRBV30	-	13	TGTGCCTGCAAGGGGGCAACTAATGAAAAACTGTTTTTT	CACKGATNEKLFF
TRBD1	TRBJ2-5	TRBV18	-	13	TGTGCCAGCTCACAGACAGGGAAAGAGACCCAGTACTTC	CASSQTGKETQYF
-	TRBJ2-6	TRBV4-3	-	17	TGCGCCAGCAGCCAAGATTCCCCTGGCTCTGGGGCCAACGTCCTGACTTTC	CASSQDSPGSGANVLTF
-	TRBJ2-2	TRBV10-3	-	14	TGTGCCATCAGTGGAAGGTCGGACACCGGGGAGCTGTTTTTT	CAISGRSDTGELFF
-	TRBJ2-5	TRBV30	-	13	TGTGCCTGGAGTGAGGAGGGCCAAGAGACCCAGTACTTC	CAWSEEGQETQYF
-	TRBJ2-2	TRBV27	-	16	TGTGCCAGCAGCAACCAACCGGCACCGAACACCGGGGAGCTGTTTTTT	CASSNQPAPNTGELFF
-	TRBJ2-7	TRBV27	-	13	TGTGCCAGCAGCGGGACACGGAAGGGGGAGCAGTACTTC	CASSGTRKGEQYF
-	TRBJ2-7	TRBV7-2	once	14	TGTGCCAGCAGCTTGGCGGGACCTGGAGGCGAGCAGTACTTC	CASSLAGPGGEQYF
TRBD1	TRBJ1-3	TRBV30	-	17	TGTGCCTGGAGTGTATCCCAGGGGGGCTCCTCTGGAAACACCATATATTTT	CAWSVSQGGSSGNTIYF
-	TRBJ2-5	TRBV7-3	once	13	TGTGCCAGCAGTGGGGGTCTAAAAGAGACCCAGTACTTC	CASSGGLKETQYF
-	TRBJ1-2	TRBV21-1	-	15	TGTGCCAGCAGCAAAGGGGGACAGGTGACCTATGGCTACACCTTC	CASSKGGQVTYGYTF
TRBD1	TRBJ1-5	TRBV7-2	-	16	TGTGCCAGCAGCTTAGTCGGACAGGGGGCGAATCAGCCCCAGCATTTT	CASSLVGQGANQPQHF
-	TRBJ1-1	TRBV5-5	-	14	TGTGCCAGCAGCTTGGCAGGGGATAGGACTGAAGCTTTCTTT	CASSLAGDRTEAFF
TRBD2	TRBJ2-1	TRBV5-4	-	16	TGTGCCAGCAGCTTGACGGGGACTAGCGTTTACAATGAGCAGTTCTTC	CASSLTGTSVYNEQFF
-	TRBJ1-2	TRBV25-1	-	15	TGTGCCAGCAGTGAATTGGAGGGTCATAACTATGGCTACACCTTC	CASSELEGHNYGYTF
TRBD2	TRBJ2-3	TRBV19	-	18	TGTGCCAGTAGTATAGCCACGACTAGCGGGACTAGCACAGATACGCAGTATTTT	CASSIATTSGTSTDTQYF
-	TRBJ2-5	TRBV7-9	-	15	TGTGCCAGCAGTTTAGACAAGACGGGGAGGGAGACCCAGTACTTC	CASSLDKTGRETQYF
-	TRBJ1-5	TRBV4-1	once	15	TGCGCCAGCAGCCAAGAAGGTCTGGAGAATCAGCCCCAGCATTTT	CASSQEGLENQPQHF
-	TRBJ2-3	TRBV11-2	-	14	TGTGCCAGCAGCCACCCGCCGGACACAGATACGCAGTATTTT	CASSHPPDTDTQYF
-	TRBJ2-7	TRBV6-1	-	14	TGTGCCAGCCTACCCCGGCCGTCCTCCTACGAGCAGTACTTC	CASLPRPSSYEQYF
TRBD1	TRBJ1-2	TRBV5-5	-	15	TGTGCCAGCAGCTCCGTCGCGACAGGGGACAATGGCTACACCTTC	CASSSVATGDNGYTF
TRBD2	TRBJ2-1	TRBV6-1	once	18	TGTGCCAGCAGTGAGTGGGCAAAAACTAGCGGGAGGGCGAATGAGCAGTTCTTC	CASSEWAKTSGRANEQFF
TRBD2	TRBJ2-3	TRBV7-2	once	18	TGTGCCAGCAGCTCCTCAGGTGCGGGAGGGCCTGGCACAGATACGCAGTATTTT	CASSSSGAGGPGTDTQYF
-	TRBJ1-5	TRBV5-1	-	14	TGCGCCAGCAGTTCGGAGGGGGGCGCCCAGCCCCAGCATTTT	CASSSEGGAQPQHF
TRBD2	TRBJ2-1	TRBV5-1	-	15	TGCGCCAGCAGTTGGACTAGCGGGGGTTACAATGAGCAGTTCTTC	CASSWTSGGYNEQFF
-	TRBJ2-6	TRBV7-9	-	14	TGTGCCAGCAGCTTGTCCAGTGGGGCCAACGTCCTGACTTTC	CASSLSSGANVLTF
TRBD1	TRBJ1-5	TRBV4-1	few	15	TGCGCCAGCAGCCCACAGGGGGTGGGCAATCAGCCCCAGCATTTT	CASSPQGVGNQPQHF
-	TRBJ2-3	TRBV6-5	-	13	TGTGCCAGCAGCTTTTGGGGAGAAGATACGCAGTATTTT	CASSFWGEDTQYF
-	TRBJ1-2	TRBV19	-	13	TGTGCCAGTACCCTTGGAGAGAACTATGGCTACACCTTC	CASTLGENYGYTF
TRBD2	TRBJ2-7	TRBV5-1	once	15	TGCGCCAGCAGCAGCGCCTTAGCGGGAAGCTACGAGCAGTACTTC	CASSSALAGSYEQYF
-	TRBJ1-1	TRBV30	-	14	TGTGCCTGGAGTGTACTAGGGCTTGGGACTGAAGCTTTCTTT	CAWSVLGLGTEAFF
TRBD2	TRBJ2-3	TRBV28	-	16	TGTGCCAGCAGGACCACTAGCGCGGGTTACACAGATACGCAGTATTTT	CASRTTSAGYTDTQYF
-	TRBJ2-2	TRBV18	-	16	TGTGCCAGCTCACAATTTGGTGGCCCTAACACCGGGGAGCTGTTTTTT	CASSQFGGPNTGELFF
-	TRBJ1-5	TRBV14	-	13	TGTGCCAGCAGCCAAGATGGAGCCCAGCCCCAGCATTTT	CASSQDGAQPQHF
TRBD1	TRBJ2-1	TRBV12-5	-	15	TGTGCTAGTGGTCCTGCGGACAGGGGATACAATGAGCAGTTCTTC	CASGPADRGYNEQFF
-	TRBJ1-1	TRBV30	-	10	TGTGCAGGAGGACGGCCGTCTGCTTTCTTT	CAGGRPSAFF
TRBD2	TRBJ2-1	TRBV10-3	-	14	TGTGCCACATCCGTTGCGGGAGAGAACACTGAGCAGTTCTTC	CATSVAGENTEQFF
TRBD1	TRBJ2-2	TRBV15	-	17	TGTGCCACCAGCAGAGATTTTGCAGGGGGTCTTACCGGGGAGCTGTTTTTT	CATSRDFAGGLTGELFF
-	TRBJ1-2	TRBV6-5	-	13	TGTGCCAGCAGTTACAGGTTTTCCTATGGCTACACCTTC	CASSYRFSYGYTF
-	TRBJ1-1	TRBV30	-	14	TGTGCCTGGAGTTCCCCGGGACGGGCTTTTGAAGCTTTCTTT	CAWSSPGRAFEAFF
-	TRBJ2-3	TRBV10-3	medium-sized	14	TGTGCCATCCGGGACCGGGCCAGCACAGATACGCAGTATTTT	CAIRDRASTDTQYF